The present TCR beta chain was sequenced within a study of CD8 T cells in ankylosing spondylitis. Each CDR3 protein gets one entry after TCRdb re-called the 5' RACE reads with MiXCR. The sample consists of about 340,000 distinct CDR3 sequences, roughly 15% of them appearing once. The study's findings and limits: A motif in TCR beta, a set of roughly eight highly homologous variants, appeared characteristic of ankylosing spondylitis blood. Some motif variants were previously reported in reactive arthritis synovial fluid and blood. The authors found the disease-linked clones to be CD8+ and relatively rare in peripheral blood. Reports say disease-linked clones showed up significantly more in matched ankylosing spondylitis synovial fluid.

For this clonotype: Its antigen is still unknown.

Germline CDR1 reads LGHNA; CDR2 reads YNFKEQ. The CDR3 consists of 15 residues. V dropped 0 bases and J dropped 5 bases, with 13 bases sitting between them. The chain recombines TRBV4-2 with TRBJ2-5; tentatively, D is TRBD2 (5 bases). The sample consisted of blood, either unsorted or a sorted T cell fraction (not recorded which). This TCR derives from a male donor with ankylosing spondylitis or in good health (not recorded which). CDR3 sequence: CASSQERTHRETQYF. As DNA, the CDR3 is TGTGCCAGCAGCCAAGAGAGGACTCACCGGGAGACCCAGTACTTC.